This T cell receptor (beta chain) was found in a study of identical twins. This CDR3 spans 16 amino acids. Trimming left V 5 bases short and J 1 base short, with 17 bases between. In germline, CDR1 is SGHDT, CDR2 YYEEEE. TCRdb recomputed calls from the 5' RACE reads with MiXCR, one row per CDR3 protein. The repertoire has a few hundred thousand distinct CDR3 sequences, 20% to 30% of them found once; the top ten carry 2.9%. Study outcomes and limitations: In zero-insertion analyses, partial confounding could arise from invariant MAIT and iNKT cells. Out-of-frame TCR alpha sharing in monozygotic twins exceeded recombination model predictions.

About this clonotype: Its antigen is unknown.

These data were also reused for a study on T cells expressing NK-cell markers. From that report: Seven sequenced donors out of eight were HCMV-seropositive, one seronegative.

This chain joins TRBV5-6 and TRBJ2-3; D possibly matches TRBD1 or TRBD2 (6 bases each). The TCR sequence derives from a woman aged 18-29 years in good health. Source material: CD4+ T cells sorted from blood. The CDR3 spells CASSWGAEGGTDTQYF. In DNA, the CDR3 is TGTGCCAGCAGTTGGGGAGCGGAGGGGGGCACAGATACGCAGTATTTT.